This record concerns one T cell receptor (beta chain) sequence. The CDR3 spans 17 residues. Germline lookup yields CDR1 LNHNV and CDR2 YYDKDF (reference sequence). V lost 0 bases, J lost 7 bases, and 18 bases lay in between. This entry is derived from a study of cytomegalovirus exposure and HLA in healthy donors. A multiplex PCR was run with 60 Vbeta primers and 13 Jbeta primers. Repertoires were generated with immunoSEQ multiplex PCR, while TCRdb's copy carries only in-frame clones and drops some. The sample carries 110,000 to 150,000 clones, over 75% recorded once. The V and J genes are TRBV15 and TRBJ1-4, with D unclear. This sequence was found in a young woman in good health and CMV-seronegative. Sequenced: PBMCs. For the CDR3, the DNA is TGTGCCACCAGCAGAGATTTAGTGACTATCCAAGGTGAAAAACTGTTTTTT. This gives the protein CATSRDLVTIQGEKLFF. Filled out from reference TRBV15 and TRBJ1-4, the complete variable domain reads DAMVIQNPRYQVTQFGKPVTLSCSQTLNHNVMYWYQQKSSQAPKLLFHYYDKDFNNEADTPDNFQSRRPNTSFCFLDIRSPGLGDTAMYLCATSRDLVTIQGEKLFFGSGTQLSVL.